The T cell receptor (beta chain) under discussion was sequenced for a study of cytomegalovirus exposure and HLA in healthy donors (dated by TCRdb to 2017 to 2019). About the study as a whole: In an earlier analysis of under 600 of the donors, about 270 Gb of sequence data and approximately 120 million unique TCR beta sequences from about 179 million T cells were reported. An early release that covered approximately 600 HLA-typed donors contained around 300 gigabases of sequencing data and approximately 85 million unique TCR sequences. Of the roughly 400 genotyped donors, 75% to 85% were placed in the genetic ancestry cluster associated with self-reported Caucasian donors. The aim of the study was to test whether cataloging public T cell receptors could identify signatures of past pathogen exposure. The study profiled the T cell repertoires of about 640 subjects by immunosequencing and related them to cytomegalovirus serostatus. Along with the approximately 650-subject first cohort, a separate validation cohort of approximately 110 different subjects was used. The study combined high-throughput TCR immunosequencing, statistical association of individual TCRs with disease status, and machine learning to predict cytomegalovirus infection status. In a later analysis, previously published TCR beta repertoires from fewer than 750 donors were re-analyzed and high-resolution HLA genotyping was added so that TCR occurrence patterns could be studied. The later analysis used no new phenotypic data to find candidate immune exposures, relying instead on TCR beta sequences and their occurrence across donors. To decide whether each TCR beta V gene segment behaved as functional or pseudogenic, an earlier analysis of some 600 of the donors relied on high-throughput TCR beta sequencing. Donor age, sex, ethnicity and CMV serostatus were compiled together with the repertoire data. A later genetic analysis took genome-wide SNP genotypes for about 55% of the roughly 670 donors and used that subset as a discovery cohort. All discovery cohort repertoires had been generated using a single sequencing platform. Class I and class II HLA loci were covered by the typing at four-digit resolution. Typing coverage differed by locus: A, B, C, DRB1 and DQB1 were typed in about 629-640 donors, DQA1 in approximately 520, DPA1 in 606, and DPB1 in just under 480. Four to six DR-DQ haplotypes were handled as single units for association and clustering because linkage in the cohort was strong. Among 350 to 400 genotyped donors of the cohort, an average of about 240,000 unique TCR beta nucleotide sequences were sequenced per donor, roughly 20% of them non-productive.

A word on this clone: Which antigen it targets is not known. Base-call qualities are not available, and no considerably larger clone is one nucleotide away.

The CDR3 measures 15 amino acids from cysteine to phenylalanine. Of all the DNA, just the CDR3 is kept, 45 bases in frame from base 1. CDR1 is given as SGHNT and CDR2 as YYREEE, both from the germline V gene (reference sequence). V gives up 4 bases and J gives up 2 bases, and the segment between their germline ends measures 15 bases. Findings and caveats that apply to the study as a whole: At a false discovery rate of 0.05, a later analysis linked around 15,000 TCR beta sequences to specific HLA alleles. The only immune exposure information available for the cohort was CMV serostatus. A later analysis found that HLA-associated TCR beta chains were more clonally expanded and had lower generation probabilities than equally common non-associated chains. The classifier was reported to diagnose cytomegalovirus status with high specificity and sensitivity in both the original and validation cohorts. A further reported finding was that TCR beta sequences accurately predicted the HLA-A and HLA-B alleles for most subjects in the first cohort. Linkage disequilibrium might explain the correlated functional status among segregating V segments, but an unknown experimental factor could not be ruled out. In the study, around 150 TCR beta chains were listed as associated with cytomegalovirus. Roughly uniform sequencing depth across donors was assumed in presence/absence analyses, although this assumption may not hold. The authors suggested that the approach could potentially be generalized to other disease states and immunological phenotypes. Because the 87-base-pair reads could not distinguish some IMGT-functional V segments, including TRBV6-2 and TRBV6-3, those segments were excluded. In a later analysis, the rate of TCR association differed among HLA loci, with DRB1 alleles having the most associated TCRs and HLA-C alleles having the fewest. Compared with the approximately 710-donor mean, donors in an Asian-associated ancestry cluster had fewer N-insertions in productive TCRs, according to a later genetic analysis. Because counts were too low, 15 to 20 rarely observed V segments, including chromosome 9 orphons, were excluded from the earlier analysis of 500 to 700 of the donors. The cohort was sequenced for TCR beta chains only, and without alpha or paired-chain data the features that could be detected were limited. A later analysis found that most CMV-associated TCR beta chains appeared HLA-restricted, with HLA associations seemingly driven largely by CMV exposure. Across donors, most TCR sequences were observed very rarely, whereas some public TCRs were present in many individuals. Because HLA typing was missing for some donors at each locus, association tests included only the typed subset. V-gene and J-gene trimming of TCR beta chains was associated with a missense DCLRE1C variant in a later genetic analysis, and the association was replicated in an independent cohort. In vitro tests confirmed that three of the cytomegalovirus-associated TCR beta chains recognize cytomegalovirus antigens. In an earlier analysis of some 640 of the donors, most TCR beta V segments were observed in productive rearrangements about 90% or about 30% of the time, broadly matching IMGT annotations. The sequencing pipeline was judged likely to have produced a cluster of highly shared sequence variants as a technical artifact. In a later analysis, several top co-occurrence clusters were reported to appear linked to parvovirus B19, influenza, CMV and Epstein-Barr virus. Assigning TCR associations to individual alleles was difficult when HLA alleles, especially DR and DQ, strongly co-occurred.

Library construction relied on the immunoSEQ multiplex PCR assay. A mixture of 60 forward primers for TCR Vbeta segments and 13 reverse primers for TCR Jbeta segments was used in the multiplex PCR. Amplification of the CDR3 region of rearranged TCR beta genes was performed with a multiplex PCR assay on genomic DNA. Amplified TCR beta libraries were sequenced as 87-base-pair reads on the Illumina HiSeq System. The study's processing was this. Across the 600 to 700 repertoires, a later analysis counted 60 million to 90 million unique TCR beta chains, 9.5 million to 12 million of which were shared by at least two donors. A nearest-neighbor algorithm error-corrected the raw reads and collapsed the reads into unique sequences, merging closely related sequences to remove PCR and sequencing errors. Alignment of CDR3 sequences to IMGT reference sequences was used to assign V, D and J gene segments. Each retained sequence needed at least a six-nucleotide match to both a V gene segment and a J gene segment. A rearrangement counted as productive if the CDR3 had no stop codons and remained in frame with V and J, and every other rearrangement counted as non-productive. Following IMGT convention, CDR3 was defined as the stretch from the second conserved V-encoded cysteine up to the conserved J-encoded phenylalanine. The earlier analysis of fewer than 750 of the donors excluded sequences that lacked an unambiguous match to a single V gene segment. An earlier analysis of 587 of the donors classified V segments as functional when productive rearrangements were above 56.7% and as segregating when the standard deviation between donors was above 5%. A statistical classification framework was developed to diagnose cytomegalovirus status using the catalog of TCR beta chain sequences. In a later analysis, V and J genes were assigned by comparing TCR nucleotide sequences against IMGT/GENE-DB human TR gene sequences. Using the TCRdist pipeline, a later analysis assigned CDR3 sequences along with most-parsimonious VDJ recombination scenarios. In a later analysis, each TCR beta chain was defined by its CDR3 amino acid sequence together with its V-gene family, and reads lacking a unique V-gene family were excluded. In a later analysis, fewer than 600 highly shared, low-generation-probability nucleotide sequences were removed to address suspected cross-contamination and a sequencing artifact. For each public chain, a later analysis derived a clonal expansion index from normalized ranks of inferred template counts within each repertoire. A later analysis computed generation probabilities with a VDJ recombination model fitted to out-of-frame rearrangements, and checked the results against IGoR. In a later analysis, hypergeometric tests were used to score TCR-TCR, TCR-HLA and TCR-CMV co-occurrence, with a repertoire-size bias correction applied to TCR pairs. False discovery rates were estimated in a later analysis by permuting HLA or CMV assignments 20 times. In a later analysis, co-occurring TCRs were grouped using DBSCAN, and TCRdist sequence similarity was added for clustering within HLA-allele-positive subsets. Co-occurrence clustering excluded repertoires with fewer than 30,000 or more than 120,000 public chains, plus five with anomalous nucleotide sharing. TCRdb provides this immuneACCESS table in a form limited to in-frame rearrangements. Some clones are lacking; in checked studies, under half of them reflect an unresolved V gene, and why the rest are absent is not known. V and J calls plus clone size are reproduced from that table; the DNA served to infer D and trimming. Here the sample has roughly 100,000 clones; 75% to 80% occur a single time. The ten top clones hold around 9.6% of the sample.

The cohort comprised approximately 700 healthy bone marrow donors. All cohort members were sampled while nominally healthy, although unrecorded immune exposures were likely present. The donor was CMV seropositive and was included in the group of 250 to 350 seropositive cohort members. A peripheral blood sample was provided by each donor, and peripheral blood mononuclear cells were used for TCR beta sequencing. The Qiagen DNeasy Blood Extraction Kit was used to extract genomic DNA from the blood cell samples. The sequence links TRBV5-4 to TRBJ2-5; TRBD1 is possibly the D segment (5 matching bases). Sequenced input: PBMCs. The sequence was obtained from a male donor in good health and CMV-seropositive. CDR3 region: CASSPWGSSQETQYF. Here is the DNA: TGTGCCAGCAGCCCCTGGGGCAGCTCTCAAGAGACCCAGTACTTC.